The entry below describes one T cell receptor beta chain. Each CDR3 protein gets one entry after TCRdb re-called the RT-PCR reads with MiXCR. This table holds roughly 940,000 distinct CDR3 sequences, approximately 18% found once. These data originate in a study of patients and donors after allogeneic stem cell transplantation. V was pared by 5 bases and J by 4 bases, with 12 bases between. The CDR3 is 15 residues long. CDR1 is MNHEY, CDR2 SVGEGT, per germline. The V call is TRBV6-2 or TRBV6-3, the J call TRBJ1-6, with unresolved D. The sequencing sample was made of blood, either unsorted or a sorted T cell fraction (not recorded which). This TCR was recovered from a human donor who was either an allogeneic HSCT recipient or a stem cell or donor lymphocyte infusion donor (not recorded which). It is not recorded whose cells these are; they may come from a transplant donor. CDR3 region: CASSREDVYNSPLHF. The CDR3 region has the DNA TGTGCCAGCAGTCGGGAAGACGTTTATAATTCACCCCTCCACTTT.